This record concerns one T cell receptor beta chain sequence. As yet, its antigen is unknown. This sample stems from a study of identical twins. This CDR3 has 14 amino acids. Germline loops: CDR1 SQVTM, CDR2 ANQGSEA. V lost 7 bases to trimming and J lost 3 bases; unmatched junction nucleotides: 8. Study-wide points: Invariant cells of the MAIT and iNKT types might have partly distorted the zero-insertion analyses.

TCRdb ran MiXCR on the 5' RACE reads and lists one entry per CDR3 protein. The sample has roughly 570,000 distinct CDR3 sequences, more than 9% seen once; the top ten hold roughly 3%. These data also formed part of another study, on yellow fever vaccine responses in identical twins. That publication notes: Reported findings indicate that twins' vaccine T cell responses seemed partially convergent, partially personalized.

The chain joins TRBV29-1 to TRBJ2-3, with 9 bases aligning to TRBD1. This receptor was identified in a woman between 18 and 29 years old in good health. The sequenced sample consisted of PBMCs. CDR3 sequence: CSGRTGVATDTQYF. DNA of the CDR3: TGCAGCGGGAGGACAGGGGTGGCAACAGATACGCAGTATTTT.